This T cell receptor beta chain originates from a study of blood T cells in healthy people across ages. The length of the CDR3 is 15 residues. V lost 0 bases to trimming and J lost 7 bases, with 14 bases between them. Germline assignment: CDR1 SGDLS and CDR2 YYNGEE. Of note for this clonotype: No antigen is known for it.

A sample-barcoded 5' primer and a J-beta primer mix were used in a second PCR of roughly 6 to 11 cycles. Every cDNA molecule carried a tag from a template-switch adaptor bearing 12 random nucleotides. TCRdb called the 5' RACE reads again in MiXCR, with one record for every CDR3 protein. The sample has some 780,000 distinct CDR3 sequences; approximately 60% are singletons. Notes on the study in general: Observed TCR beta diversity per million T cells went down as age went up. This fall followed a roughly linear course with age.

The chain employs TRBV9 and TRBJ1-5, with D unclear. Sequenced: blood. This TCR was recovered from a man aged 35 to 55 in good health. CDR3 coding DNA: TGTGCCAGCAGCGTAGGGAAGGGCTCACGACAGCCCCAGCATTTT. This codes for CASSVGKGSRQPQHF.